The 25 T cell receptor beta chains below all came from one sample that was sequenced in a study of blood T cell repertoires in COVID-19. Only in-frame clones appear in the TCRdb table, and some are missing; sequencing was by immunoSEQ multiplex PCR. The profile covers around 100,000 clones, with around nine tenths appearing a single time and 3.5% to 4.5% taken by the ten largest. The sequenced sample was peripheral blood. These TCRs come from a man in his forties with acute or convalescent COVID-19.

The rearrangement uses TRBV24-1 and TRBJ2-5, with 8 positions matching TRBD1. Germline V gene lookup returns CDR1 KGHDR and CDR2 SFDVKD. There are 19 residues in the CDR3. With V trimmed by 1 base and J by 5 bases, 17 bases remained unmatched. This chain's CDR3 is CATSDLGRQGSDFLETQYF. CDR3 nucleotides: TGTGCCACCAGTGATTTAGGGAGACAGGGGTCAGATTTCTTGGAGACCCAGTACTTC.

To note about this clone: Other DNA sequences of this sample code for an identical CDR3. The chain is built from TRBV6-2 or TRBV6-3 and TRBJ2-7, with 8 bases that match TRBD1. The CDR3 extends over 14 amino acids. The junction had 5 bases not matched to a gene; V was cut back by 5 bases and J by 2 bases. Germline V gene sequence: CDR1 MNHEY, CDR2 SVGEGT. CDR3 sequence reads: CASSRGTGPYEQYF. For the CDR3, the DNA is TGTGCCAGCAGTAGGGGGACAGGACCCTACGAGCAGTACTTC.

The chain couples TRBV6-5 to TRBJ1-3; possibly TRBD1 for D (5 bases). There are 14 residues in the CDR3. Germline values: CDR1 MNHEY, CDR2 SVGAGI. V lost 5 bases and J 7 bases, leaving 15 bases between the germline ends. The CDR3 loop is CASSPRQIGNTIYF. The DNA for the CDR3 is TGTGCCAGCAGTCCGAGACAGATTGGTAACACCATATATTTT.

The chain combines TRBV6-2 or TRBV6-3 with TRBJ1-2; TRBD1 might be the D (5 bases). Germline-derived CDR1 and CDR2 are MNHEY and SVGEGT. V gave up 6 bases and J gave up 2 bases, with 10 bases separating them. This CDR3 has 13 residues. As DNA, the CDR3 is TGTGCCAGCAGATACAGACAGAACTATGGCTACACCTTC. This sequence encodes CASRYRQNYGYTF.

This clone was counted only a few times. The V call is TRBV5-6, the J call TRBJ1-5; D call uncertain. This CDR3 region has 15 residues. V was clipped by 1 base and J by 4 bases, with 12 bases between them. Germline V gives CDR1 SGHDT, CDR2 YYEEEE. CDR3 region: CASSLYAYPNQPQHF. The DNA of the CDR3 is TGTGCCAGCAGCTTGTACGCCTACCCTAATCAGCCCCAGCATTTT.

This chain uses TRBV7-8 with TRBJ2-1, with 10 nucleotides matching TRBD2. Germline CDR1 and CDR2: SGHVS and FQNEAQ. J was trimmed by 5 bases and V by 2 bases; bases with no gene match: 6. CDR3 length equals 16 residues. The CDR3 reads CASSLSRTSGDNEQFF. The CDR3 DNA reads as TGTGCCAGCAGCTTATCCCGGACTAGCGGTGACAATGAGCAGTTCTTC.

The rearrangement uses TRBV30 and TRBJ2-3, with D perhaps matching TRBD2 (5 bases). Trimming removed 2 bases at V and 3 bases at J, with 15 bases between. CDR1 is GTSNPN, CDR2 SVGIG, per germline (reference sequence). This CDR3 comprises 15 residues. CDR3: CAWSLSWGDTDTQYF. The CDR3, as DNA: TGTGCCTGGAGTCTCTCGTGGGGAGATACAGATACGCAGTATTTT.

V gene TRBV6-2 or TRBV6-3 combines with J gene TRBJ1-2, with 8 positions matching TRBD1. The germline CDR1 and CDR2 sequences are MNHEY and SVGEGT. The CDR3 is made up of 17 amino acids. V was pared by 4 bases and J by 4 bases, with 14 bases of the junction left unmatched. The CDR3 loop reads CASSSSKDYRGVYGYTF. In DNA, the CDR3 is TGTGCCAGCAGTTCCTCCAAAGACTACAGGGGGGTCTATGGCTACACCTTC.

This clone was seen a handful of times. The chain links TRBV7-8 to TRBJ1-2; possible D gene TRBD1, 5 bases. The V and J ends lost 1 base and 5 bases respectively, with 8 bases between them. Looked up from germline, CDR1 is SGHVS and CDR2 is FQNEAQ. The CDR3 is 13 residues long. CDR3 sequence reads: CASSLGQYYGYTF. DNA for the CDR3: TGTGCCAGCAGCTTAGGACAGTATTATGGCTACACCTTC. Full variable domain (missing parts from reference TRBV7-8 and TRBJ1-2): GAGVSQSPRYKVAKRGQDVALRCDPISGHVSLFWYQQALGQGPEFLTYFQNEAQLDKSGLPSDRFFAERPEGSVSTLKIQRTQQEDSAVYLCASSLGQYYGYTFGSGTRLTVV.

The rearrangement uses TRBV5-1 and TRBJ2-7, with D possibly being TRBD1 (5 bases). Trimming stripped 0 bases from V and 7 bases from J, with 23 bases between. Germline values: CDR1 SGHRS, CDR2 YFSETQ. This CDR3 has 17 amino acids. CDR3 DNA: TGCGCCAGCAGCTTGGCCGACCCACAGGTGGGGTTGAGGGAGCAGTACTTC. This encodes CASSLADPQVGLREQYF.

This clone appeared a single time. V is TRBV9 and J is TRBJ1-1, with a possible D match to TRBD1 (6 bases). The CDR3 extends over 15 amino acids. Trimming pared 4 bases from V and 0 bases from J, leaving 13 bases between. From germline, CDR1 is SGDLS and CDR2 YYNGEE. CDR3 coding DNA: TGTGCCAGCAGCCCCCGGACAGAGATGAACACTGAAGCTTTCTTT. Encoded protein: CASSPRTEMNTEAFF.

The chain couples TRBV6-1 to TRBJ1-6; tentatively, D is TRBD1 (5 bases). This CDR3 has 16 residues. V was pared by 1 base and J by 5 bases, with 12 bases between. CDR1 is MNHNS, CDR2 SASEGT, per germline. The CDR3 DNA sequence: TGTGCCAGCAGTGAAGGAAGGACATACGATAATTCACCCCTCCACTTT. Translating it yields CASSEGRTYDNSPLHF.

This clone has only a few counts. V usage is TRBV11-2 and J usage is TRBJ2-3; a weak D match, TRBD2 (6 bases). The germline CDR1 and CDR2 sequences are SGHAT and FQNNGV. V lost 5 bases to trimming and J lost 6 bases, with 15 bases between them. The CDR3 covers 14 residues. The CDR3: CASSPGSGRDTQYF. The CDR3 DNA sequence: TGTGCCAGCAGCCCGGGCTCAGGGAGGGATACGCAGTATTTT.

In its sample, this clone was seen a few times. Different DNA sequences within this sample yield the same CDR3. The rearrangement uses TRBV6-5 and TRBJ1-1, with D unclear. Trimming took 4 bases from V and 1 from J, leaving 7 bases between them. The germline V gene has CDR1 MNHEY and CDR2 SVGAGI. There are 13 residues in the CDR3. Here the CDR3 DNA reads TGTGCCAGCAGTTTAGCTCGGAACACTGAAGCTTTCTTT. Translated, it gives CASSLARNTEAFF.

The J gene is TRBJ2-1, the V gene TRBV11-2; unclear D gene. V lost 2 bases and J 5 bases, leaving 7 bases between the germline ends. This CDR3 is built from 13 residues. Germline CDR1 reads SGHAT; CDR2 reads FQNNGV. The CDR3 loop reads CASSLMANNEQFF. In DNA, the CDR3 is TGTGCCAGCAGCTTAATGGCAAACAATGAGCAGTTCTTC.

The J gene is TRBJ1-2, the V gene TRBV15; D ambiguous. Germline V gene sequence: CDR1 LNHNV, CDR2 YYDKDF (reference sequence). Trimming took off 0 bases at V and 0 bases at J, with 8 bases between the two ends. The CDR3 spans 15 residues. The CDR3 sequence is CATSRDSQTNYGYTF. CDR3 coding DNA: TGTGCCACCAGCAGAGACTCCCAGACTAACTATGGCTACACCTTC.

The rearrangement joins TRBV12-3 or TRBV12-4 to TRBJ2-5, with D perhaps matching TRBD2 (5 bases). Deletions cut 5 bases from V and 5 bases from J, with 12 bases between. This CDR3 is built from 13 residues. In DNA form, the CDR3 reads TGTGCCAGCAGTGTGGACTTTTGGGAGACCCAGTACTTC. The encoded protein is CASSVDFWETQYF.

CDR3 in amino acids: CASSQTSTGELFF. CDR3 nucleotide sequence: TGCGCCAGCAGCCAAACAAGCACCGGGGAGCTGTTTTTT. The chain joins TRBV5-1 to TRBJ2-2; D is ambiguous. This CDR3 is built from 13 residues. V lost 4 bases to trimming and J lost 4 bases, with 8 bases between them. Germline V gene data show CDR1 as SGHRS and CDR2 as YFSETQ.

The J gene is TRBJ2-5, the V gene TRBV24-1; 12 bases map to TRBD1. This CDR3 comprises 17 residues. J lost 5 bases, V lost 4 bases, and 10 bases had no gene match. The V gene's germline CDR1 is KGHDR and CDR2 SFDVKD. This chain's CDR3 is CATSEYAGTGGAETQYF. The CDR3 bases are TGTGCCACCAGTGAGTATGCCGGGACAGGGGGCGCGGAGACCCAGTACTTC.

The CDR3 is CASSIGTGTDTQYF. The DNA for the CDR3 is TGTGCCAGCAGCATAGGGACAGGCACAGATACGCAGTATTTT. The chain couples TRBV27 to TRBJ2-3; 7 bases agree with TRBD1. This CDR3 contains 14 residues. V was pared by 6 bases and J by 1 base, with 4 bases of the junction left unmatched. Germline-derived CDR1 and CDR2 are MNHEY and SMNVEV (reference sequence).

This chain joins TRBV5-1 and TRBJ2-5; no clear D gene. The CDR3 spans 12 residues. Germline V gene lookup returns CDR1 SGHRS and CDR2 YFSETQ. Trimming shortened V by 4 bases and J by 4 bases, and 8 bases separated the two germline ends. The CDR3: CASSKPGETQYF. CDR3 in DNA: TGCGCCAGCAGCAAGCCGGGAGAGACCCAGTACTTC.

V usage is TRBV6-1 and J usage is TRBJ1-1, with 11 nucleotides matching TRBD1. Losses at the gene ends were 4 bases for V and 0 bases for J; bases not matched to a gene: 4. The CDR3 runs to 16 residues. CDR1 and CDR2 (germline): MNHNS, SASEGT. In DNA form, the CDR3 reads TGTGCCAGCAGTGGGACAGGGGGCATCGTGAACACTGAAGCTTTCTTT. Protein product: CASSGTGGIVNTEAFF.

The chain is built from TRBV5-1 and TRBJ1-6; 12 nucleotides agree with TRBD1. The germline V gene has CDR1 SGHRS and CDR2 YFSETQ. The CDR3 sequence is 18 residues long. With 6 bases clipped from V and 7 bases from J, the junction kept 14 bases outside the gene matches. CDR3 in amino acids: CASTIRPPGQGANSPLHF. The DNA of the CDR3 is TGCGCCAGCACCATTCGCCCGCCGGGACAGGGGGCGAATTCACCCCTCCACTTT.

The rearrangement uses TRBV12-5 and TRBJ1-3; D uncertain. Deletions cut 0 bases from V and 0 bases from J, with 12 bases between. Germline V gene data show CDR1 as LGHNT and CDR2 as FRNRAP. CDR3 length: 17 amino acids. CDR3 sequence: CASGLVRETLSGNTIYF. CDR3 nucleotides: TGTGCTAGTGGTTTGGTGCGGGAAACTCTCTCTGGAAACACCATATATTTT. The full variable domain, with the rest looked up from reference TRBV12-5 and TRBJ1-3, is DARVTQTPRHKVTEMGQEVTMRCQPILGHNTVFWYRQTMMQGLELLAYFRNRAPLDDSGMPKDRFSAEMPDATLATLKIQPSEPRDSAVYFCASGLVRETLSGNTIYFGEGSWLTVV.

This sequence joins TRBV6-5 and TRBJ1-4, with D possibly TRBD1 on 6 matching bases. The CDR3 totals 12 residues. CDR1 and CDR2 from the germline V gene are MNHEY and SVGAGI. Trimming shortened V by 6 bases and J by 6 bases, and 8 bases separated the two germline ends. CDR3 sequence: CASRRTDEKLFF. The CDR3 DNA reads as TGTGCCAGCAGGCGGACAGATGAAAAACTGTTTTTT.